The T cell receptor beta chain described here comes from a study of blood T cell repertoires in COVID-19. Sequencing was performed with immunoSEQ multiplex PCR; in TCRdb, only in-frame clones are kept and a portion is missing. The sample includes 57,000 or so clones, about 85% seen only once; the top ten take roughly 5.7%. This CDR3 region has 15 residues. V lost 1 base and J lost 5, with 15 bases in between. CDR1 and CDR2 (germline): SGHRS, YFSETQ. This clone was counted once. The sequencing sample was made of peripheral blood. This TCR was recovered from a man between 70 and 80 years old with acute or convalescent COVID-19. V gene TRBV5-1 combines with J gene TRBJ2-5; TRBD1 is a possible D gene (6 bases). CDR3 in amino acids: CASSLTGIRGETQYF. In DNA, the CDR3 is TGCGCCAGCAGCTTGACAGGGATTCGAGGGGAGACCCAGTACTTC.